The following is a T cell receptor (beta chain) sequence with its context. The record originates from a study of blood T cell repertoires in COVID-19. While infection was still active, Seattle patients were enrolled and then followed longitudinally. In the authors' methods: Nucleated cell counts were estimated from reference gene primer amplification. The assay was immunoSEQ multiplex PCR, and TCRdb's table has in-frame clones only and misses some. That table furnishes V, J and clone size, whereas the DNA furnished D and trimming. The data show roughly 68,000 clones, 90% seen once. V lost 9 bases and J lost 2; bases outside the gene matches: 5. The CDR3 has 13 amino acids. Germline CDR1 and CDR2: ENHRY and SYGVKD.

Input material: peripheral blood. The chain uses TRBV10-3 and TRBJ2-3; 7 positions match TRBD2. The clonotype originates from a man aged 45-65 years with COVID-19, enrolled during active disease. DNA of the CDR3: TGTGCCATGAGGACTAGGACCACAGATACGCAGTATTTT. It yields the protein CAMRTRTTDTQYF.